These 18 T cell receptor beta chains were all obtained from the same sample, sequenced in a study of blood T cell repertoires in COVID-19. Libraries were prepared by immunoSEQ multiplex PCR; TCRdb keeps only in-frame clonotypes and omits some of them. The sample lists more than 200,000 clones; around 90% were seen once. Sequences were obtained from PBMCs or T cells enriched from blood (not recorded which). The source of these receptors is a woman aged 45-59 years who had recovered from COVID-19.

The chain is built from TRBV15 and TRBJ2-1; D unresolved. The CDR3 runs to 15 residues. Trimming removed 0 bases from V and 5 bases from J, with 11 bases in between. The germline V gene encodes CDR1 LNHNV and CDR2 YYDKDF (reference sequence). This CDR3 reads CATSRDRLVDNEQFF. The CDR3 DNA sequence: TGTGCCACCAGCAGAGATAGGCTAGTAGACAATGAGCAGTTCTTC.

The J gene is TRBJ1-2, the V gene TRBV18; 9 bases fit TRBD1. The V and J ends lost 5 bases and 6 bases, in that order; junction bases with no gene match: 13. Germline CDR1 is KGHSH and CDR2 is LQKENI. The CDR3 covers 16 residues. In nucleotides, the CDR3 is TGTGCCAGCTCATCTGGACAGGGGAGGTGGGGAGATGGCTACACCTTC. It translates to CASSSGQGRWGDGYTF.

The CDR3 DNA follows: TGTGCCAGCAGTTTCGGAGCCGGGACTAGCGTACACAATGAGCAGTTCTTC. It translates to CASSFGAGTSVHNEQFF. This chain uses TRBV27 with TRBJ2-1; 10 positions agree with TRBD2. The V gene's germline CDR1 is MNHEY and CDR2 SMNVEV (reference sequence). The CDR3 consists of 17 residues. Losses at the gene ends were 3 bases for V and 5 bases for J; bases not matched to a gene: 10.

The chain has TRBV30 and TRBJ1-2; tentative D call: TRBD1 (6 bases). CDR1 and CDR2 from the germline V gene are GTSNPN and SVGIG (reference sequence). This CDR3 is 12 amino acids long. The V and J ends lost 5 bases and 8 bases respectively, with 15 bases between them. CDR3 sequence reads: CAWDDRPLGYTF. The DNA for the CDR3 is TGTGCCTGGGACGACAGGCCGTTAGGCTACACCTTC.

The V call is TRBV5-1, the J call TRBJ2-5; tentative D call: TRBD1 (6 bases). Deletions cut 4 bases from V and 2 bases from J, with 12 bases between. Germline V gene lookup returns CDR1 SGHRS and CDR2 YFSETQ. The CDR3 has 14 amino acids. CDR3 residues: CASSARTAQETQYF. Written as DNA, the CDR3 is TGCGCCAGCAGCGCCAGGACAGCTCAAGAGACCCAGTACTTC. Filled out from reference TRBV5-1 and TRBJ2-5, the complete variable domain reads KAGVTQTPRYLIKTRGQQVTLSCSPISGHRSVSWYQQTPGQGLQFLFEYFSETQRNKGNFPGRFSGRQFSNSRSEMNVSTLELGDSALYLCASSARTAQETQYFGPGTRLLVL.

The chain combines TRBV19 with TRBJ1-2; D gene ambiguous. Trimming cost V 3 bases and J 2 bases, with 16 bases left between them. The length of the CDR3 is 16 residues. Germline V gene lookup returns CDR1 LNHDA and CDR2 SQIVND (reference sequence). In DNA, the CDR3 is TGTGCCAGTAGTATGGGTGGCGGAAACCAGAACTATGGCTACACCTTC. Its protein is CASSMGGGNQNYGYTF. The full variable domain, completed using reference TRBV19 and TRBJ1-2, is DGGITQSPKYLFRKEGQNVTLSCEQNLNHDAMYWYRQDPGQGLRLIYYSQIVNDFQKGDIAEGYSVSREKKESFPLTVTSAQKNPTAFYLCASSMGGGNQNYGYTFGSGTRLTVV.

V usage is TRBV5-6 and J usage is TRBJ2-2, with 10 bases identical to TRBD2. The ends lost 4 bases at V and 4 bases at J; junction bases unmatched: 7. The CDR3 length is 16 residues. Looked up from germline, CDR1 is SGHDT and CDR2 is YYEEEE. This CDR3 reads CASSLGLAELTGELFF. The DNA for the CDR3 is TGTGCCAGCAGCCTCGGACTAGCGGAGCTCACCGGGGAGCTGTTTTTT. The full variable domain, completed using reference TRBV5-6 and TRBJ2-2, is DAGVTQSPTHLIKTRGQQVTLRCSPKSGHDTVSWYQQALGQGPQFIFQYYEEEERQRGNFPDRFSGHQFPNYSSELNVNALLLGDSALYLCASSLGLAELTGELFFGEGSRLTVL.

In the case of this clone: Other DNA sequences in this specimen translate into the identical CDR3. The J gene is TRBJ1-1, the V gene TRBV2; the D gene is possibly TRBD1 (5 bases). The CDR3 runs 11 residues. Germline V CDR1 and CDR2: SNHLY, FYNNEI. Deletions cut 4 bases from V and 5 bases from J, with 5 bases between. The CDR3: CASSAGTEAFF. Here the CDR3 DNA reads TGTGCCAGCAGTGCAGGGACTGAAGCTTTCTTT.

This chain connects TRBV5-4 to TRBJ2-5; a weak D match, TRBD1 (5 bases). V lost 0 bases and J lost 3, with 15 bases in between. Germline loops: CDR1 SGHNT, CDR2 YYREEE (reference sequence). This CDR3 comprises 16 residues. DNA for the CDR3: TGTGCCAGCAGCTTGGTGGGGCAGGGTTTGGAAGAGACCCAGTACTTC. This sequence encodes CASSLVGQGLEETQYF.

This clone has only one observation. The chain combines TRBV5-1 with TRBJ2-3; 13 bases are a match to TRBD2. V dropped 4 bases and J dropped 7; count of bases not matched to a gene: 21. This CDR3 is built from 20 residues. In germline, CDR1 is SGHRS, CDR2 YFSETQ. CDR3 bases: TGCGCCAGCAGCCCGGTGGGGACTTGGGGGACTAGCGGGGTCTCGAATACGCAGTATTTT. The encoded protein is CASSPVGTWGTSGVSNTQYF.

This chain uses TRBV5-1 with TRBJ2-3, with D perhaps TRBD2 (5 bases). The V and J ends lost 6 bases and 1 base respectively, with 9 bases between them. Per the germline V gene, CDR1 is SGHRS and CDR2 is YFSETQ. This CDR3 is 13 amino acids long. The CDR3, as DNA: TGCGCCAGCAAGGAAGCGGGCACAGATACGCAGTATTTT. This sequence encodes CASKEAGTDTQYF.

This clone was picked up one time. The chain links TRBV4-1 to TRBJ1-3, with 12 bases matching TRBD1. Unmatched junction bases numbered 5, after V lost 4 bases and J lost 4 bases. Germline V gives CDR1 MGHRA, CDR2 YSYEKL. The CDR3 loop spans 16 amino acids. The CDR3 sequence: CASSPGQGARGNTIYF. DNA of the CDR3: TGCGCCAGCAGCCCGGGACAGGGGGCGAGAGGAAACACCATATATTTT.

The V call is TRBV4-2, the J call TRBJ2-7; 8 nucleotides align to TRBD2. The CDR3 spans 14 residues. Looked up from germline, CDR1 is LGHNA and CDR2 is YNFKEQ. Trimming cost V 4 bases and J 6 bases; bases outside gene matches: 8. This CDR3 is CASSPVGRAGEQYF. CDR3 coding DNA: TGTGCCAGCAGCCCCGTCGGGAGGGCGGGCGAGCAGTACTTC.

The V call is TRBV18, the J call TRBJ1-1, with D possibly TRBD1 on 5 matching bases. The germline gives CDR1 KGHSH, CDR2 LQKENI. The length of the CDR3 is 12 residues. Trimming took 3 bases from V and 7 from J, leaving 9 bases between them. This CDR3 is CASSPDSYEAFF. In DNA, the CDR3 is TGTGCCAGCTCACCTGACAGTTATGAAGCTTTCTTT.

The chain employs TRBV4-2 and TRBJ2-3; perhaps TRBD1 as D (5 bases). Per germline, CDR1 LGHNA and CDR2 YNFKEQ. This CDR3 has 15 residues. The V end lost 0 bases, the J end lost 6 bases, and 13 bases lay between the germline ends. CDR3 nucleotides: TGTGCCAGCAGCCAAGAAGGCTACCCAGGGGATACGCAGTATTTT. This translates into CASSQEGYPGDTQYF.

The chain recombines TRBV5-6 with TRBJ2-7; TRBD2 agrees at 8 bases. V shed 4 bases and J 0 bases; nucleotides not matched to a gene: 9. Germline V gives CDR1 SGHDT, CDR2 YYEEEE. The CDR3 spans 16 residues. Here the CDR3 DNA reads TGTGCCAGCAGCAGCAGGACTAGCAGTAGCTCCTACGAGCAGTACTTC. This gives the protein CASSSRTSSSSYEQYF.

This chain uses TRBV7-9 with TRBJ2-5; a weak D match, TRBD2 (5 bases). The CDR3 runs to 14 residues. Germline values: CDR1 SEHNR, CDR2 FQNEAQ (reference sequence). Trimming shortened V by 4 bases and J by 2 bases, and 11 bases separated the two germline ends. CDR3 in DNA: TGTGCCAGCAGCTCCGACTATATTCAAGAGACCCAGTACTTC. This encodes CASSSDYIQETQYF.

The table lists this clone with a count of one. As DNA, the CDR3 is TGCGCCAGCAGCCAACGACCAGGGGGCATCGGGAACACTGAAGCTTTCTTT. It specifies CASSQRPGGIGNTEAFF. The gene calls are TRBV4-1 and TRBJ1-1; the match to TRBD1 covers 8 bases. CDR1 and CDR2 (germline): MGHRA, YSYEKL. After removal of 2 bases from V and 1 base from J, the junction contained 9 bases not matched to a gene. This CDR3 contains 17 residues.